Following are 26 T cell receptor delta chains from one sample sequenced in a study of gamma-delta chains in newborns, infants, children. TCRdb fed the reads to CATT. The table lists almost 4,000 delta-chain clones, approximately 40% of them singletons. This specimen was blood, taken at week 6. These receptor sequences come from a child who was a newborn, infant or young child, either healthy, febrile or measles-vaccinated (not recorded which).

The chain couples TRDV1 to TRDJ1; either TRDD2 or TRDD3 may supply D (6 bases each). Germline loops: CDR1 TSWWSYY, CDR2 QGS. Trimming took off 3 bases at V and 4 bases at J, with 30 bases between the two ends. The CDR3 is made up of 20 amino acids. The DNA for the CDR3 is TGTGCTCTTGGGGAGCCTCATCCTACAATTGGGGGTTACGGATTCGATAAACTCATCTTT. Protein sequence: CALGEPHPTIGGYGFDKLIF.

On this clone itself: It may be a read error: a sequence one base away is much more abundant. The chain combines TRDV2 with TRDJ3; 12 nucleotides align to TRDD3. The CDR3 runs 18 residues. With V trimmed by 5 bases and J by 0 bases, 4 bases remained unmatched. Per germline, CDR1 GEAIGNYY and CDR2 EKD. CDR3 DNA sequence: TGTGCCTGTGGCACTGGGGGATACAGCTCCTGGGACACCCGACAGATGTTTTTC. Amino acids: CACGTGGYSSWDTRQMFF.

This chain uses TRDV1 with TRDJ1, with D perhaps TRDD2 (7 bases). This CDR3 contains 15 residues. Germline V gene data show CDR1 as TSWWSYY and CDR2 as QGS. V lost 0 bases and J 9 bases, leaving 17 bases between the germline ends. The CDR3 nucleotides are TGTGCTCTTGGGGAACTCACGGCCTTCCTGGGGCAACTCATCTTT. Translated, it gives CALGELTAFLGQLIF.

This clone was counted between two and nine times. The chain employs TRDV2 and TRDJ3; D might be TRDD3 (5 bases). Trimming took off 5 bases at V and 0 bases at J, with 13 bases between the two ends. This CDR3 contains 17 residues. The germline V gene encodes CDR1 GEAIGNYY and CDR2 EKD. CDR3 coding DNA: TGTGCCTGTGCTGGGCTGGAAAACTCCTGGGACACCCGACAGATGTTTTTC. Its protein product is CACAGLENSWDTRQMFF.

Regarding this clone: This likely came from a read error, as a far larger clone is one base away. The rearrangement uses TRDV2 and TRDJ3, with 7 bases aligning to TRDD3. This CDR3 has 17 amino acids. Per the germline V gene, CDR1 is GEAIGNYY and CDR2 is EKD. Written as DNA, the CDR3 is TGTGCCTGTGACACCTGGGGGAGCTCCTGGGGCACCCGACAGATGTTTTTC. This encodes CACDTWGSSWGTRQMFF.

A word on this clone: A clone one base away is much larger, so this may be a read error. The V and J genes are TRDV1 and TRDJ1; 8 bases agree with TRDD3. With V trimmed by 1 base and J by 0 bases, 22 bases remained unmatched. The CDR3 sequence is 22 residues long. In germline, CDR1 is TSWWSYY, CDR2 QGS. Here the CDR3 DNA reads TGTGCTCTTGGGGAACGGACCTGCGGGGTACTGGGGGCCCTCTCCTACACCGATAAACTCATCTTT. Encoded protein: CALGERTCGVLGALSYTDKLIF.

The chain has TRDV2 and TRDJ1; no clear D. This CDR3 is 15 amino acids long. V was trimmed by 0 bases and J by 2 bases, leaving 12 bases between them. Germline values: CDR1 GEAIGNYY, CDR2 EKD. CDR3: CACDTGLIKTDKLIF. CDR3 nucleotides: TGTGCCTGTGACACCGGCCTGATAAAGACCGATAAACTCATCTTT.

Remarks on this clone: This may arise from a read error, as a much more abundant clone is one base away. Distinct nucleotide sequences in the sample also encode this CDR3. The chain links TRDV2 to TRDJ1; D is possibly TRDD3 (6 bases). This CDR3 spans 18 amino acids. Germline CDR1 reads GEAIGNYY; CDR2 reads EKD. Here the CDR3 reads CACDTVGWGFKYTDKLIF. The CDR3, as DNA: TGCGCCTGTGACACCGTTGGCTGGGGTTTCAAGTACACCGATAAACTCATCTTT.

This clone is judged medium-sized (0.01 to 0.1%). The V and J genes are TRDV1 and TRDJ3; D unclear. Trimming left V 5 bases short and J 0 bases short, with 14 bases between. The germline CDR1 and CDR2 sequences are TSWWSYY and QGS. The CDR3 length is 18 residues. CDR3 sequence: CALGQGFRSSWDTRQMFF. The DNA of the CDR3 is TGTGCTCTTGGGCAGGGGTTCCGTAGCTCCTGGGACACCCGACAGATGTTTTTC.

The CDR3 DNA reads TGTGCCTGTGACTCCGTGGGGGATACGTCGAGCTCCTGGGACACCCGACAGATGTTTTTC. This sequence encodes CACDSVGDTSSSWDTRQMFF. The V call is TRDV2, the J call TRDJ3, with 11 bases lining up with TRDD3. The germline CDR1 and CDR2 sequences are GEAIGNYY and EKD. The CDR3 length is 20 residues. V was pared by 3 bases and J by 0 bases, with 9 bases of the junction left unmatched.

The chain employs TRDV1 and TRDJ1; D is possibly TRDD2 (6 bases). Trimming removed 8 bases at V and 2 bases at J, with 39 bases between. Germline V gene lookup returns CDR1 TSWWSYY and CDR2 QGS. This CDR3 spans 22 amino acids. The CDR3 nucleotides are TGTGCTCTTCGGAAAGTTAGTCCCTCCTACGAAAGCTGGGATCCCCTGACCGATAAACTCATCTTT. Translated, it gives CALRKVSPSYESWDPLTDKLIF.

This clone was seen a single time. This may arise from a read error, as a much more abundant clone is one base away. The chain employs TRAV29/DV5 and TRDJ3; 12 nucleotides line up with TRDD3. The CDR3 is 21 amino acids. Trimming cost V 0 bases and J 2 bases; bases outside gene matches: 12. Germline lookup yields CDR1 NSMFDY and CDR2 ISSIKDK. CDR3 loop: CAASASWGIRNHAWDTRQMFF. The CDR3 nucleotides are TGTGCAGCAAGCGCGTCCTGGGGGATACGCAACCACGCCTGGGACACCCGACAGATGTTTTTC. Filled out from reference TRAV29/DV5 and TRDJ3, the complete variable domain reads DQQVKQNSPSLSVQEGRISILNCDYTNSMFDYFLWYKKYPAEGPTFLISISSIKDKNEDGRFTVFLNKSAKHLSLHIVPSQPGDSAVYFCAASASWGIRNHAWDTRQMFFGTGIKLFVEP.

There are a few counts of this clone. The chain carries TRDV1 and TRDJ1; 10 positions match TRDD3. Germline V lookup: CDR1 TSWWSYY, CDR2 QGS. There are 19 residues in the CDR3. The J segment lost 0 bases and the V segment lost 5 bases, leaving 15 bases of the junction unmatched. The DNA for the CDR3 is TGTGCTCTTGGGTCCTATGCAGTTTGGGGGATACCTTACACCGATAAACTCATCTTT. Translating it yields CALGSYAVWGIPYTDKLIF.

This clone was seen a few times. The rearrangement links TRDV1 to TRDJ1; D may be TRDD2 (6 bases). V lost 3 bases and J 2 bases, leaving 19 bases between the germline ends. CDR3 length: 17 amino acids. Germline assignment: CDR1 TSWWSYY and CDR2 QGS. The CDR3 region has the DNA TGTGCTCTTGGGGACACCTTCCCGCGGGGGCTTACCGATAAACTCATCTTT. Translated, it gives CALGDTFPRGLTDKLIF.

Notes on this clone: A much more abundant neighbour one base away suggests this may be a read error. The chain has TRDV2 and TRDJ1; tentative D call: TRDD3 (6 bases). CDR1 and CDR2 (germline): GEAIGNYY, EKD. The germline V and J ends were trimmed by 7 bases and 7 bases, with 18 bases remaining between them. The CDR3 length is 13 residues. CDR3 DNA: TGTGCCTGCGAGCCGGTGGGGGCCACTAAACTCATCTTT. Translation gives CACEPVGATKLIF.

This clone was detected a few times. The chain carries TRDV3 and TRDJ1, with 8 nucleotides matching TRDD3. Germline CDR1 and CDR2: TVYSNPD and GDNSRS (reference sequence). The CDR3 loop spans 18 amino acids. CDR3 DNA sequence: TGTGCATCGCTGGGGGCCCTACGGTATCTCGTACTGGGGGGGAAACTCATCTTT. Amino acids: CASLGALRYLVLGGKLIF.

Remarks on this clone: One base away lies a much larger clone, so this may be a sequencing read error. The same CDR3 arises from other DNA sequences in this sample as well. V is TRDV2 and J is TRDJ3, with D tentatively TRDD3 (6 bases). Germline CDR1 and CDR2: GEAIGNYY and EKD. CDR3 length equals 17 residues. The CDR3 loop reads CACDNVLGSWDTRQMFF. DNA for the CDR3: TGTGCCTGTGACAACGTACTGGGCTCCTGGGACACCCGACAGATGTTCTTC.

This clone was seen a few times. The rearrangement joins TRDV3 to TRDJ1; 7 bases are a match to TRDD3. The CDR3 runs to 17 residues. In germline, CDR1 is TVYSNPD, CDR2 GDNSRS (reference sequence). With 2 bases clipped from V and 11 bases from J, the junction kept 26 bases outside the gene matches. In nucleotides, the CDR3 is TGTGCCTTTCTCTTCTATAATCCCTACGTAGGATACGCCAGGCTCATCTTT. Its protein is CAFLFYNPYVGYARLIF.

The chain employs TRDV2 and TRDJ3, with a weak D call TRDD3 (5 bases). The length of the CDR3 is 17 residues. Germline V CDR1 and CDR2: GEAIGNYY, EKD. V was clipped by 0 bases and J by 0 bases, with 8 bases between them. CDR3 DNA sequence: TGTGCCTGTGACACCGGTTGGGGCTCCTGGGACACCCGACAGATGTTTTTC. It codes for CACDTGWGSWDTRQMFF.

As for this clone: The identical CDR3 is also encoded by other nucleotide sequences in the sample. The chain is built from TRDV2 and TRDJ1; the D gene is possibly TRDD3 (5 bases). V lost 0 bases to trimming and J lost 2 bases, with 18 bases between them. Germline V gene sequence: CDR1 GEAIGNYY, CDR2 EKD. The CDR3 is 17 amino acids. The CDR3 loop is CACDTGQRIRSTDKLIF. Written as DNA, the CDR3 is TGTGCCTGTGACACCGGTCAGCGGATAAGGTCTACCGATAAACTCATCTTT.

Comment on this clone: This may be a read error, as it is one base from a much larger clone. The J gene is TRDJ3, the V gene TRDV2; possible D gene TRDD3, 6 bases. This CDR3 contains 17 residues. Germline CDR1 reads GEAIGNYY; CDR2 reads EKD. In DNA form, the CDR3 reads TGTGCCTGTGACAACGTACTGGGCTCCTGGGACGCCCGACAGATGTTTTTC. Translation gives CACDNVLGSWDARQMFF.

Concerning this clone: Other DNA variants within this sample encode the same CDR3. The V call is TRDV3, the J call TRDJ2; TRDD3 aligns across 12 bases. From germline, CDR1 is TVYSNPD and CDR2 GDNSRS (reference sequence). The CDR3 is 22 residues long. V trimming: 4 bases; J trimming: 0 bases; junction bases outside the gene matches: 24. The CDR3 loop is CASDTSYVWGIRGSALTAQLFF. The DNA for the CDR3 is TGTGCCTCAGATACTTCCTACGTCTGGGGGATACGGGGTTCCGCTTTGACAGCACAACTCTTCTTT. Drawing the rest from reference TRDV3 and TRDJ2, the complete variable domain is CDKVTQSSPDQTVASGSEVVLLCTYDTVYSNPDLFWYRIRPDYSFQFVFYGDNSRSEGADFTQGRFSVKHILTQKAFHLVISPVRTEDSATYYCASDTSYVWGIRGSALTAQLFFGKGTQLIVEP.

In its sample, this clone is medium-sized. The chain recombines TRDV1 with TRDJ1; D gene uncertain. The CDR3 runs 15 residues. Between the trimmed V and J ends, which lost 4 bases and 2 bases, there was a span of 14 bases. The germline V gene has CDR1 TSWWSYY and CDR2 QGS. The CDR3: CALGGPFVPTDKLIF. In DNA, the CDR3 is TGTGCTCTTGGGGGCCCCTTTGTCCCTACCGATAAACTCATCTTT.

J is TRDJ1 and V is TRDV2, with 13 bases matching TRDD3. This CDR3 is built from 16 residues. V lost 6 bases and J lost 3; bases outside the gene matches: 9. The germline V gene has CDR1 GEAIGNYY and CDR2 EKD. CDR3 sequence (DNA): TGTGCCTGTCGCGGACTGGGGGATACGCTCCCCGATAAACTCATCTTT. Protein: CACRGLGDTLPDKLIF.

A remark on this clone: Being one base from a much bigger clone, this may be a read error. The genes are TRDV1 and TRDJ1, with a weak D call TRDD2 (6 bases). Germline V CDR1 and CDR2: TSWWSYY, QGS. The V end was cut by 6 bases, the J end by 0 bases, with 11 bases between. The CDR3 totals 14 residues. The CDR3 here is CALGTFPHTDKLIF. The CDR3 DNA reads TGTGCTCTTGGCACCTTCCCCCACACCGATAAACTCATCTTT.

Of note for this clone: A much larger clone differs by one base, so this may be a read error. The rearrangement uses TRDV2 and TRDJ2, with a possible D match to TRDD3 (5 bases). Germline V CDR1 and CDR2: GEAIGNYY, EKD. V shed 3 bases and J shed 0 bases, with 13 bases lying between them. This CDR3 region has 16 residues. CDR3 in amino acids: CACDVLEDTLTAQLFF. The CDR3 DNA sequence: TGTGCCTGTGACGTACTGGAGGATACTTTGACAGCACAACTCTTCTTT.